A selection of T cell receptor beta chains follows, all from one sample in a study of breast tumors, draining lymph nodes, adjacent tissues. Via MiXCR, TCRdb re-called the multiplex PCR reads, giving one row per CDR3 protein. In the table there are some 130,000 distinct CDR3 sequences, around 21% of which are singletons. Sequencing input: axillary lymph node tissue. Receptor source: a female donor with breast cancer. Some clones in this sample may be carry-over from other donors' samples. Both conserved end residues are part of each CDR3. A D gene is named only where the DNA matches it firmly. Size is omitted from some rows. Given values are once, few, many or a class for expanded clones.

size: .
V: TRBV12-3/TRBV12-4
D: TRBD1
J: TRBJ1-1
CDR3: CASSLGQGVTEAFF
DNA: TGTGCCAGCAGTTTAGGACAGGGAGTGACTGAAGCTTTCTTT

size: .
V: TRBV27
D: TRBD2
J: TRBJ2-5
CDR3: CASSPWRGGGKTQYF
DNA: TGTGCCAGCAGCCCTTGGCGGGGGGGCGGAAAGACCCAGTACTTC

size: .
V: TRBV30
D: .
J: TRBJ1-2
CDR3: CAWSWTDRSPVGGYTF
DNA: TGTGCCTGGAGTTGGACAGATAGATCCCCGGTGGGGGGCTACACCTTC

size: .
V: TRBV28
D: TRBD1
J: TRBJ1-2
CDR3: CASRLFNKQGVTDYGYTF
DNA: TGTGCCAGCAGGCTGTTCAATAAACAGGGGGTCACCGACTATGGCTACACCTTC

size: many
V: TRBV6-2/TRBV6-3
D: .
J: TRBJ2-1
CDR3: CASSYSLARGNEQFF
DNA: TGTGCCAGCAGTTACTCGCTAGCGAGGGGAAATGAGCAGTTCTTC

size: many
V: TRBV20-1
D: .
J: TRBJ2-7
CDR3: CSAESRFRDVAYEQYF
DNA: TGCAGTGCTGAGAGTAGGTTCCGGGACGTCGCCTACGAGCAGTACTTC

size: many
V: TRBV20-1
D: .
J: TRBJ2-5
CDR3: CSARWAGAIQETQYF
DNA: TGCAGTGCTAGATGGGCAGGGGCGATCCAAGAGACCCAGTACTTC

size: many
V: TRBV15
D: TRBD1
J: TRBJ2-3
CDR3: CATKPSDRVADTQYF
DNA: TGTGCCACCAAGCCGTCGGACAGGGTTGCAGATACGCAGTATTTT

size: many
V: TRBV12-3/TRBV12-4
D: .
J: TRBJ2-7
CDR3: CASSPQTLGEQYF
DNA: TGTGCCAGCAGTCCCCAGACCCTTGGCGAGCAGTACTTC

size: .
V: TRBV18
D: .
J: TRBJ2-2
CDR3: CASSPQAQTDTGELFF
DNA: TGTGCCAGCTCACCACAAGCTCAGACGGACACCGGGGAGCTGTTTTTT

size: many
V: TRBV12-3/TRBV12-4
D: .
J: TRBJ2-7
CDR3: CASSYADLYEQYF
DNA: TGTGCCAGCAGTTACGCCGACCTCTACGAGCAGTACTTC

size: many
V: TRBV28
D: TRBD2
J: TRBJ2-7
CDR3: CASIGTSGSYEQYF
DNA: TGTGCCAGTATCGGGACTAGCGGGAGCTACGAGCAGTACTTC

size: many
V: TRBV7-9
D: .
J: TRBJ2-1
CDR3: CASSPPPGYEQFF
DNA: TGTGCCAGCAGCCCCCCACCCGGGTATGAGCAGTTCTTC

size: many
V: TRBV2
D: .
J: TRBJ2-3
CDR3: CASSLAETSTDTQYF
DNA: TGTGCCAGCAGTTTGGCAGAAACTAGCACAGATACGCAGTATTTT

size: many
V: TRBV6-2/TRBV6-3
D: TRBD1
J: TRBJ2-5
CDR3: CASSYWTGETQYF
DNA: TGTGCCAGCAGTTATTGGACAGGGGAGACCCAGTACTTC

size: many
V: TRBV27
D: .
J: TRBJ1-2
CDR3: CASTRGDYGYTF
DNA: TGTGCCAGCACTCGGGGCGACTATGGCTACACCTTC

size: few
V: TRBV6-1
D: .
J: TRBJ1-5
CDR3: CASSEVENGAQPQHF
DNA: TGTGCCAGCAGTGAAGTCGAGAATGGGGCTCAGCCCCAGCATTTT

size: many
V: TRBV4-1
D: .
J: TRBJ2-7
CDR3: CASSQMSREQYF
DNA: TGCGCCAGCAGCCAAATGTCGCGGGAGCAGTACTTC

size: many
V: TRBV12-3/TRBV12-4
D: .
J: TRBJ1-5
CDR3: CASSPGETGRGSNQPQHF
DNA: TGTGCCAGCAGCCCGGGTGAAACAGGTAGAGGAAGCAATCAGCCCCAGCATTTT

size: many
V: TRBV5-1
D: .
J: TRBJ1-2
CDR3: CASSLITGRGYTF
DNA: TGCGCCAGCAGCTTAATCACAGGCCGGGGCTACACCTTC

size: many
V: TRBV24-1
D: .
J: TRBJ1-5
CDR3: CATSGGAANQPQHF
DNA: TGTGCCACCAGTGGGGGGGCGGCAAATCAGCCCCAGCATTTT

size: .
V: TRBV7-9
D: TRBD2
J: TRBJ2-1
CDR3: CASSNSGNYNEQFF
DNA: TGTGCCAGCAGCAATAGCGGGAATTACAATGAGCAGTTCTTC

size: .
V: TRBV5-4
D: TRBD1
J: TRBJ1-1
CDR3: CASSQITGDAEAFF
DNA: TGCGCCAGCAGCCAGATTACAGGGGACGCTGAAGCTTTCTTT

size: many
V: TRBV29-1
D: TRBD1
J: TRBJ1-5
CDR3: CSVQTGDNQPQHF
DNA: TGCAGCGTCCAAACAGGGGACAATCAGCCCCAGCATTTT

size: many
V: TRBV3-1
D: TRBD1
J: TRBJ2-1
CDR3: CASSPGQGVWNEQFF
DNA: TGTGCCAGCAGCCCGGGACAGGGGGTGTGGAATGAGCAGTTCTTC

size: many
V: TRBV11-2
D: TRBD2
J: TRBJ2-1
CDR3: CASSFSSGSTYNEQFF
DNA: TGTGCCAGCAGCTTCTCTAGCGGGAGCACCTACAATGAGCAGTTCTTC

size: many
V: TRBV20-1
D: TRBD2
J: TRBJ2-7
CDR3: CSAGLAGGSSYEQYF
DNA: TGCAGTGCCGGACTAGCGGGAGGGAGCTCCTACGAGCAGTACTTC

size: many
V: TRBV9
D: .
J: TRBJ1-4
CDR3: CASSVGSQGGEKLFF
DNA: TGTGCCAGCAGCGTAGGTTCTCAGGGCGGGGAAAAACTGTTTTTT

size: many
V: TRBV28
D: .
J: TRBJ2-7
CDR3: CASGGVSEQYF
DNA: TGTGCCAGCGGAGGAGTCTCCGAGCAGTACTTC

size: many
V: TRBV30
D: TRBD2
J: TRBJ2-7
CDR3: CAWSRHSGRAHF
DNA: TGTGCCTGGAGTCGACATAGCGGGAGGGCCCACTTC

size: many
V: TRBV19
D: TRBD1
J: TRBJ1-4
CDR3: CATTRRDRGNEKLFF
DNA: TGTGCCACCACACGGCGGGACAGGGGGAATGAAAAACTGTTTTTT

size: many
V: TRBV15
D: TRBD2
J: TRBJ2-1
CDR3: CATSRGLAGVGNEQFF
DNA: TGTGCCACCAGCAGAGGCCTAGCGGGAGTGGGGAATGAGCAGTTCTTC

size: many
V: TRBV5-1
D: TRBD1
J: TRBJ2-7
CDR3: CASSPTGTGVYEQYF
DNA: TGCGCCAGCAGCCCCACCGGGACAGGGGTTTACGAGCAGTACTTC

size: .
V: TRBV3-1
D: .
J: TRBJ1-5
CDR3: CASSPAAGNQPQHF
DNA: TGTGCCAGCAGCCCAGCCGCCGGCAATCAGCCCCAGCATTTT

size: few
V: TRBV20-1
D: TRBD2
J: TRBJ2-1
CDR3: CSATGGRGGNEQFF
DNA: TGCAGTGCTACTGGCGGGAGAGGAGGCAATGAGCAGTTCTTC

size: many
V: TRBV5-1
D: TRBD2
J: TRBJ2-1
CDR3: CASSLAGTSGSNEQFF
DNA: TGCGCCAGCAGCTTGGCCGGGACTAGCGGGAGCAATGAGCAGTTCTTC

size: many
V: TRBV5-1
D: .
J: TRBJ2-3
CDR3: CASSIYRSTDTQYF
DNA: TGCGCCAGCAGCATTTACAGAAGCACAGATACGCAGTATTTT

size: many
V: TRBV20-1
D: TRBD1
J: TRBJ1-6
CDR3: CSALREADRVRSPLHF
DNA: TGCAGTGCCCTAAGAGAAGCGGACAGGGTTAGATCACCCCTCCACTTT

size: many
V: TRBV13
D: .
J: TRBJ1-4
CDR3: CASSLARQATNEKLFF
DNA: TGTGCCAGCAGCTTAGCCCGACAGGCAACTAATGAAAAACTGTTTTTT

size: many
V: TRBV19
D: .
J: TRBJ2-1
CDR3: CASSTRHGGYNEQFF
DNA: TGTGCCAGTAGTACCCGACACGGCGGCTACAATGAGCAGTTCTTC

size: many
V: TRBV2
D: .
J: TRBJ1-4
CDR3: CASSGRENEKLFF
DNA: TGTGCCAGCTCGGGTAGAGAGAATGAAAAACTGTTTTTT

size: many
V: TRBV6-5
D: TRBD2
J: TRBJ2-1
CDR3: CASSYRAGTSANEQFF
DNA: TGTGCCAGCAGTTACCGAGCCGGGACTAGCGCCAATGAGCAGTTCTTC

size: many
V: TRBV2
D: .
J: TRBJ2-5
CDR3: CASSLTRVGETQYF
DNA: TGTGCCAGCAGCCTCACTAGAGTAGGAGAGACCCAGTACTTC

size: many
V: TRBV2
D: TRBD1
J: TRBJ1-4
CDR3: CASSGTGGNEKLFF
DNA: TGTGCCAGCAGTGGGACAGGGGGTAATGAAAAACTGTTTTTT

size: many
V: TRBV4-1
D: .
J: TRBJ2-3
CDR3: CASSQGMGLPSTDTQYF
DNA: TGCGCCAGCAGCCAAGGGATGGGACTGCCTAGCACAGATACGCAGTATTTT

size: many
V: TRBV19
D: .
J: TRBJ2-5
CDR3: CASSIDLGRAQYF
DNA: TGTGCCAGTAGTATAGACCTTGGTCGGGCCCAGTACTTC

size: .
V: TRBV5-1
D: TRBD1
J: TRBJ2-1
CDR3: CTSSLQGATYNEQFF
DNA: TGCACCAGCAGCTTGCAGGGGGCTACCTACAATGAGCAGTTCTTC

size: many
V: TRBV7-9
D: TRBD2
J: TRBJ2-1
CDR3: CASSFGSGSYQFF
DNA: TGTGCCAGCAGCTTCGGGAGCGGGAGCTATCAGTTCTTC

size: many
V: TRBV5-6
D: TRBD1
J: TRBJ2-7
CDR3: CASSLDRGTQYF
DNA: TGTGCCAGCAGCTTGGACAGGGGAACTCAGTACTTC

size: many
V: TRBV12-3/TRBV12-4
D: .
J: TRBJ2-3
CDR3: CASTNSDPSTDTQYF
DNA: TGTGCCAGCACCAATTCGGACCCGTCCACAGATACGCAGTATTTT

size: many
V: TRBV20-1
D: TRBD1
J: TRBJ1-2
CDR3: CSAGRTGYGYTF
DNA: TGCAGTGCTGGCAGGACAGGGTATGGCTACACCTTC

size: many
V: TRBV19
D: TRBD1
J: TRBJ1-2
CDR3: CASSTEPGQGRYGYTF
DNA: TGTGCCAGTAGTACTGAACCCGGACAGGGGAGATATGGCTACACCTTC

size: many
V: TRBV20-1
D: .
J: TRBJ2-3
CDR3: CSASPEVETTDTQYF
DNA: TGCAGTGCTAGCCCAGAGGTGGAGACCACAGATACGCAGTATTTT

size: many
V: TRBV11-3
D: .
J: TRBJ2-2
CDR3: CASSSGPEAGELFF
DNA: TGTGCCAGCAGCTCGGGCCCGGAGGCCGGGGAGCTGTTTTTT

size: .
V: TRBV20-1
D: TRBD1
J: TRBJ1-1
CDR3: CSGEGTANTEAFF
DNA: TGCAGTGGCGAAGGGACAGCGAACACTGAAGCTTTCTTT